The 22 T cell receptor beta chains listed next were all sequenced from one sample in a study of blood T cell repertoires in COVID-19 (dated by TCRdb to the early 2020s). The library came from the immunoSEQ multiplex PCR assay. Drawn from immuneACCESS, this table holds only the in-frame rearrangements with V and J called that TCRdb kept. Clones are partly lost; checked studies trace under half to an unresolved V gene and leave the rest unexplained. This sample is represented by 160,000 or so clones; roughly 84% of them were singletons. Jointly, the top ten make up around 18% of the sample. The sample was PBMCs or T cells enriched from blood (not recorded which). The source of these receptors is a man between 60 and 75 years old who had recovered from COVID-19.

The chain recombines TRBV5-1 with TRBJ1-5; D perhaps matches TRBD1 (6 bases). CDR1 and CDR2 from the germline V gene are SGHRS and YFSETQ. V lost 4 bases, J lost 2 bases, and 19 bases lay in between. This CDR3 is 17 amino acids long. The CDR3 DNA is TGCGCCAGCAGCACCTTACAGGGATTGTTGGGCAATCAGCCCCAGCATTTT. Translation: CASSTLQGLLGNQPQHF.

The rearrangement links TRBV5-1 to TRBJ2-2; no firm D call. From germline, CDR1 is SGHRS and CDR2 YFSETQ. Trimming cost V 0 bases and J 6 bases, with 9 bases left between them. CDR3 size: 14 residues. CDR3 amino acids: CASSLVSRAGELFF. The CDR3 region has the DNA TGCGCCAGCAGCTTGGTTTCTCGGGCCGGGGAGCTGTTTTTT.

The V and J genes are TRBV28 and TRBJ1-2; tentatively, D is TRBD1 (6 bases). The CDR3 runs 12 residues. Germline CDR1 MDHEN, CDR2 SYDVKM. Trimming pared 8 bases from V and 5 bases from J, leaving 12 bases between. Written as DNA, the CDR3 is TGTGCCAGCTCAACAGGGAATTATGGCTACACCTTC. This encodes CASSTGNYGYTF.

The CDR3 spells CASSYWRGNGYTF. CDR3 sequence (DNA): TGTGCCAGCAGTTACTGGCGGGGGAATGGCTACACCTTC. The rearrangement joins TRBV6-5 to TRBJ1-2, with a tentative D call TRBD1 (5 bases). The CDR3 extends over 13 amino acids. Germline V CDR1 and CDR2: MNHEY, SVGAGI. Deletions cut 1 base from V and 6 bases from J, with 9 bases between.

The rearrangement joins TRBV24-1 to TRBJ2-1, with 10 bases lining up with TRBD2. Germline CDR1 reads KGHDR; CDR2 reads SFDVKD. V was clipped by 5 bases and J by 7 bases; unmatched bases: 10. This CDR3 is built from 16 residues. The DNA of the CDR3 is TGTGCCACCAGTGCTGCCCTAGCGGGAGTAGGGAATGAGCAGTTCTTC. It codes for CATSAALAGVGNEQFF.

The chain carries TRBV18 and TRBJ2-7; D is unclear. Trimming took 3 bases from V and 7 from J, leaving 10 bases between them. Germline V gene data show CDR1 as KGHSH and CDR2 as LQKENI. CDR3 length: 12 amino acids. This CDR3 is CASSPAGPEQYF. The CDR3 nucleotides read TGTGCCAGCTCACCCGCAGGTCCGGAGCAGTACTTC.

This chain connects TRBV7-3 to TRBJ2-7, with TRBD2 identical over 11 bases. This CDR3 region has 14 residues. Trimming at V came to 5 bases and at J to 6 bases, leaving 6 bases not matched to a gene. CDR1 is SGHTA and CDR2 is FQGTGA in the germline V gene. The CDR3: CASSQTSGSGEQYF. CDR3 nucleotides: TGTGCCAGCAGCCAAACTAGCGGGAGTGGCGAGCAGTACTTC.

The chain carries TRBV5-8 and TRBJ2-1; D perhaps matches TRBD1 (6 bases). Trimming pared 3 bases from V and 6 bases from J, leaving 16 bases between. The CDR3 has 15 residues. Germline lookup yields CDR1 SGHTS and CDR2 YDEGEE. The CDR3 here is CASSSPGEKPNEQFF. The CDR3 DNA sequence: TGTGCCAGCAGCTCGCCAGGGGAAAAACCCAATGAGCAGTTCTTC.

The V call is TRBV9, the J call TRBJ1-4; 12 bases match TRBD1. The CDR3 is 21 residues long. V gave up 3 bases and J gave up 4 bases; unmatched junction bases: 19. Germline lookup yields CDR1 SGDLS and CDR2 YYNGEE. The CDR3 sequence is CASSAVTPGQGAGGINEKLFF. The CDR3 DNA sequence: TGTGCCAGCAGCGCCGTAACTCCGGGACAGGGGGCGGGAGGGATTAATGAAAAACTGTTTTTT.

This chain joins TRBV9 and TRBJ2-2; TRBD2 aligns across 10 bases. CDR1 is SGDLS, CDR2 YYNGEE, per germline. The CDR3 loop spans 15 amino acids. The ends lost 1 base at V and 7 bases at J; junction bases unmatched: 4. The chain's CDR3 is CASSVTSGVVGELFF. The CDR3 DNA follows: TGTGCCAGCAGCGTAACTAGCGGGGTGGTCGGGGAGCTGTTTTTT.

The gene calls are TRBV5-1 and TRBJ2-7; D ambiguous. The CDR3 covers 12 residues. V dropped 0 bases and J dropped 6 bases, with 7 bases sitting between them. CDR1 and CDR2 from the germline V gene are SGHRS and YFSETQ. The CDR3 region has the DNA TGCGCCAGCAGCTTGGCCGGCGGCGAGCAGTACTTC. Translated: CASSLAGGEQYF. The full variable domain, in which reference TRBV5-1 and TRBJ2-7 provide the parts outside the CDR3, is KAGVTQTPRYLIKTRGQQVTLSCSPISGHRSVSWYQQTPGQGLQFLFEYFSETQRNKGNFPGRFSGRQFSNSRSEMNVSTLELGDSALYLCASSLAGGEQYFGPGTRLTVT.

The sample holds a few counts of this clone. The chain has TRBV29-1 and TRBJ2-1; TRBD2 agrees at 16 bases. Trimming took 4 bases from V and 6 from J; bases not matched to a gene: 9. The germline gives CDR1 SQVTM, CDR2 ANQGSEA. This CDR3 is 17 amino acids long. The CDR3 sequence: CSVGGVGTSGRANEQFF. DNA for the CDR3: TGCAGCGTTGGGGGAGTGGGGACTAGCGGGAGGGCCAATGAGCAGTTCTTC.

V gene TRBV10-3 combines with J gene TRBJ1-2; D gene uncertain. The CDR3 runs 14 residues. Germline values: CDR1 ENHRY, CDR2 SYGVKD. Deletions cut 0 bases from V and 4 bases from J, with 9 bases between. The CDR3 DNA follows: TGTGCCATCAGTGAGTCTGGGCGGGGCTATGGCTACACCTTC. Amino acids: CAISESGRGYGYTF.

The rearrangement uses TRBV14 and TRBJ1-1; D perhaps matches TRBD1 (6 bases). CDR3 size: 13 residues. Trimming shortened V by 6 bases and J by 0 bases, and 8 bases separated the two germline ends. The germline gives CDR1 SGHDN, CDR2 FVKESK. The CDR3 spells CASSRQVNTEAFF. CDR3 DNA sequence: TGTGCCAGCAGTCGACAGGTGAACACTGAAGCTTTCTTT.

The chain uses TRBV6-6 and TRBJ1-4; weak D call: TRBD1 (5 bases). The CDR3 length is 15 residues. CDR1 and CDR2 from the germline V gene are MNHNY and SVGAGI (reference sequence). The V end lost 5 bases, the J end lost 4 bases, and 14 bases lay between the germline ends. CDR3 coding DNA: TGTGCCAGCAGTCCACACGGGGGAGGTAATGAAAAACTGTTTTTT. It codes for CASSPHGGGNEKLFF.

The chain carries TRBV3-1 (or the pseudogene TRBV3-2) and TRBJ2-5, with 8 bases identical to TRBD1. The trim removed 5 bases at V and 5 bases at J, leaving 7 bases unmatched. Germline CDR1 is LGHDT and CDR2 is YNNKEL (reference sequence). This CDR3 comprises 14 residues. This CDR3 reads CASSSQGAGETQYF. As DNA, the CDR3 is TGTGCCAGCAGCTCCCAGGGGGCCGGGGAGACCCAGTACTTC.

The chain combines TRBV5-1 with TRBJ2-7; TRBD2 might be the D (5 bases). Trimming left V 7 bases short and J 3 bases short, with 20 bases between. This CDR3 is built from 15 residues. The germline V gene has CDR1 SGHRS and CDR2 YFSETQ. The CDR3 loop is CASQKEVSSHYEQYF. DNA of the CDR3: TGCGCCAGCCAAAAGGAGGTTTCAAGCCACTACGAGCAGTACTTC.

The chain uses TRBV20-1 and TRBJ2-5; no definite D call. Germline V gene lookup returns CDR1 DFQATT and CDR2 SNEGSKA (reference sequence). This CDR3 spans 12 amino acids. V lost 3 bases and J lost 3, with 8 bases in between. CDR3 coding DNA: TGCAGTGCTAGTGGCGCGGAAGAGACCCAGTACTTC. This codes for CSASGAEETQYF.

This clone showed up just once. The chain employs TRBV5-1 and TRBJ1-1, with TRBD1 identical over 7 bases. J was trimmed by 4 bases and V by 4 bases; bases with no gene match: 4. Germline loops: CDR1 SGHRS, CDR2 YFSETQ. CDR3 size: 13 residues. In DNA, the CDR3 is TGCGCCAGCAGCACGCGACAGGGCACTGAAGCTTTCTTT. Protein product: CASSTRQGTEAFF.

The CDR3 sequence is CASTPGGAVDEQYF. CDR3 DNA: TGTGCCAGTACCCCGGGAGGGGCTGTCGACGAGCAGTACTTC. The chain employs TRBV19 and TRBJ2-7; TRBD2 aligns across 8 bases. The CDR3 consists of 14 residues. V gave up 7 bases and J gave up 5 bases; unmatched junction bases: 10. CDR1 and CDR2 (germline): LNHDA, SQIVND (reference sequence).

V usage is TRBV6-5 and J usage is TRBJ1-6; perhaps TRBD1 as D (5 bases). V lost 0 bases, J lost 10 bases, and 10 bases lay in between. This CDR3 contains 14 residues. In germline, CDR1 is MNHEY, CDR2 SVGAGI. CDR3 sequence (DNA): TGTGCCAGCAGTTACTCGAAGGGACTATCACCCCTCCACTTT. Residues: CASSYSKGLSPLHF.

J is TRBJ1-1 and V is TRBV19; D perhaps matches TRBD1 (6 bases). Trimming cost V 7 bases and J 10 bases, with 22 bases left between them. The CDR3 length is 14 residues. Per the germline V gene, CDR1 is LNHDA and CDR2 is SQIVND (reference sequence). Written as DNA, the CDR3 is TGTGCCAGTACCTCTCCCCAGGGGATAGGTGGAGCTTTCTTT. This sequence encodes CASTSPQGIGGAFF. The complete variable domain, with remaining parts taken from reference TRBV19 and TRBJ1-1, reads DGGITQSPKYLFRKEGQNVTLSCEQNLNHDAMYWYRQDPGQGLRLIYYSQIVNDFQKGDIAEGYSVSREKKESFPLTVTSAQKNPTAFYLCASTSPQGIGGAFFGQGTRLTVV.